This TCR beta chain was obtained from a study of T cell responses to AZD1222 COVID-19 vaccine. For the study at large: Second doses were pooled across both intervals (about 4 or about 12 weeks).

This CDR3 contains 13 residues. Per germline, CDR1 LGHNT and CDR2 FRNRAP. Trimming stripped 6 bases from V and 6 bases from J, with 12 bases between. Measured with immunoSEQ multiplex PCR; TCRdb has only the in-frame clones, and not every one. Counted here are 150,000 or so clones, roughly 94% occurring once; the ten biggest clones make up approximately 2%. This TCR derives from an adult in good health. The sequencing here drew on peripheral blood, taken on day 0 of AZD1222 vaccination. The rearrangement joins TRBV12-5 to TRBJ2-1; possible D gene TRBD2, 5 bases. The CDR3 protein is CASGRETGNEQFF. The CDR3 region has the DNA TGTGCTAGTGGGAGGGAGACCGGCAATGAGCAGTTCTTC.